This T cell receptor beta chain comes out of a study of shared clonotypes between healthy human individuals (dated by TCRdb to about 2020). Broadly, across the study: A couple of women and a few men aged 18 to 49 years were included in the cohort. Leukapheresis yielded between about 0.94 and 8.9 billion PBMCs per donor. Blood TCR repertoires of about 5 healthy adults were deeply sequenced to estimate repertoire size and the extent of clonotype sharing between individuals. To increase sequencing depth and limit assay-specific biases, TCR repertoire library preparation and sequencing were carried out by different laboratories using diverse techniques.

Using the deep immunoSEQ assay, multiplex PCR amplified TCR CDR3 regions from genomic DNA. Extracted genomic DNA from each cell subset was spread evenly across all wells of several immunoSEQ 96-well plates, with each plate serving as a replicate. For unsorted PBMC, approximately 0.3 ug genomic DNA, equal to 32,000 or so T cell genomes, was loaded into each replicate PCR. Genomic DNA from unsorted PBMC was sequenced over ten immunoSEQ deep assay plates. Purified libraries were measured with a Qubit 3.0 fluorometer, size-checked on a Bioanalyzer 2100, and measured again with the KAPA Library Quantification kit. Every immunoSEQ 96-well plate was sequenced on a dedicated single-read 150-cycle Illumina NextSeq 550 flow cell. The published analysis was carried out like this. Because the immunoSEQ output held only junctional sequences and lacked quality scores, the filtering could not match the filtering applied to full-length reads. Sequences were annotated with PyIR, a Python wrapper for IgBLAST v1.9, using IMGT germline references to assign V/J genes and CDR3. Reads were filtered out if the reads had weak V/J assignments (E-value above 1e-6), no CDR3, stop codons, out-of-frame junctions, or ambiguous translated residues. V3J clonotypes were defined by identical inferred V gene, J gene, and CDR3 amino acid sequence. Percentage overlap between repertoires was computed as shared unique clonotypes divided by the size of the smaller repertoire. Repertoire richness was assessed with RTK rarefaction, the Chao1 estimator, and Recon v2.1 estimates of unobserved clonotypes. Held by TCRdb, this immuneACCESS table contains in-frame sequences only and omits some clones. Under half of the omission traces to an unresolved V gene where checked; the cause of the rest is unknown. The DNA gave D and trimming, while V, J and clone size come from that table. The sample records about 470,000 clones, around 79% of which are singletons. The leading ten clones occupy about 13% of the sample.

Study-wide findings and limitations: Pairwise subsampling led to the expectation that sequencing depth would affect the degree of clonotype sharing among donors. Sampling was limited to blood, and TCR repertoires in tissue likely differ from TCR repertoires in blood. The genetic and exposure-history diversity represented was limited by the small number of donors.

The CDR3 holds 14 amino acids from the cysteine to the phenylalanine. Only the CDR3 DNA is retained, 42 bases long and in frame from the first base. CDR1 and CDR2 are drawn from the germline V gene: MNHNS, SASEGT. V and J are truncated by 7 bases and 3 bases respectively, leaving an intervening sequence of 14 bases. The donors were healthy, HIV-negative adults who had no recently reported acute infections or vaccinations. Only Caucasian adults living in Nashville, Tennessee, USA were represented among the donors. For unsorted samples, some 90 million PBMCs were counted, and genomic DNA was extracted using the QIAamp DNA Blood Mini kit. After blood collection by leukapheresis, PBMCs were isolated using Ficoll-Histopaque density gradient centrifugation and then cryopreserved in the vapor phase of liquid nitrogen. As to this clone: Its antigen is currently not known. There are no base qualities to consult, and no much larger clone falls within one base.

Recombination linked TRBV6-1 to TRBJ2-3; a tentative D call is TRBD2 (6 bases match). Sequencing was carried out using PBMCs. The source of this sequence is a woman aged 40-49 years in good health. Some clones in this sample may be carry-over from other donors' samples. The DNA sequence is as follows: TGTGCCAGCAAGGAGGGCCGCATGACAGATACGCAGTATTTT. It encodes CASKEGRMTDTQYF.